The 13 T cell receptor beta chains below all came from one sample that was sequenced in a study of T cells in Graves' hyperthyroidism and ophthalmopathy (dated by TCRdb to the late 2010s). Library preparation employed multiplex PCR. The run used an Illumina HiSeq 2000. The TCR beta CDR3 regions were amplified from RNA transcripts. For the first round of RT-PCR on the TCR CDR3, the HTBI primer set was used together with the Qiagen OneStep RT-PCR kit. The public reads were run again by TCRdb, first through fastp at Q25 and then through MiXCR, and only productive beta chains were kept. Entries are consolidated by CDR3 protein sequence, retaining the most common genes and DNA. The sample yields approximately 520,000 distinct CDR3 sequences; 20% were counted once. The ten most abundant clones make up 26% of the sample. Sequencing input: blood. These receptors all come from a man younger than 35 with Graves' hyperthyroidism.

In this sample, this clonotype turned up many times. The chain's CDR3 is CASSKTGGSEQYF. CDR3 DNA: TGTGCCAGCAGTAAGACAGGGGGAAGCGAGCAGTACTTC. This sequence joins TRBV25-1 and TRBJ2-7; 9 nucleotides agree with TRBD1. This CDR3 region has 13 residues. Trimming cost V 5 bases and J 6 bases; bases outside gene matches: 5. The germline V gene encodes CDR1 MGHDK and CDR2 SYGVNS.

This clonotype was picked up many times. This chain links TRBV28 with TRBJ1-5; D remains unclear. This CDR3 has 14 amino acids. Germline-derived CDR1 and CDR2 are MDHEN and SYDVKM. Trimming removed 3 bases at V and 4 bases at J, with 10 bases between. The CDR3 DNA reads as TGTGCCAGCAGTTTTTTCCCCTATAATCAGCCCCAGCATTTT. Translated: CASSFFPYNQPQHF.

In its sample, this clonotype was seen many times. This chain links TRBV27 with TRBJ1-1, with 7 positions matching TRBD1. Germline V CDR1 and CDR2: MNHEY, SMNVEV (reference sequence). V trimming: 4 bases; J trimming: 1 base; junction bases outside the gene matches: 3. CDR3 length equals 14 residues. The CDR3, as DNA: TGTGCCAGCAGTTCACAGGGGCCGAACACTGAAGCTTTCTTT. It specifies CASSSQGPNTEAFF.

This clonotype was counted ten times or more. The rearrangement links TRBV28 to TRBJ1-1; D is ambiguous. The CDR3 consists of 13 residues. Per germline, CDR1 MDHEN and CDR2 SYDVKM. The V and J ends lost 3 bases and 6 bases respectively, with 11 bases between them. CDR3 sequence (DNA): TGTGCCAGCAGTTTGGCTACAGCTGCTGAAGCTTTCTTT. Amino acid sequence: CASSLATAAEAFF.

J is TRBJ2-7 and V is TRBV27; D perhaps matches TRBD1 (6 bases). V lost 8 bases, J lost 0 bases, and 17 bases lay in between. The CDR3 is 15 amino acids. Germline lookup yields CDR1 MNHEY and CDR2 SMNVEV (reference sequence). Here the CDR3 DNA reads TGTGCCAGCTCCCTAGGGACACCTAACTCCTACGAGCAGTACTTC. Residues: CASSLGTPNSYEQYF.

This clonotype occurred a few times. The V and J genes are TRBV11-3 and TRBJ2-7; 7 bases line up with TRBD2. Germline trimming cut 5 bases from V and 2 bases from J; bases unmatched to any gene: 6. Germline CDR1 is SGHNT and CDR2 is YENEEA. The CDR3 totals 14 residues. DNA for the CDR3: TGTGCCAGCAGCGCGTCCGGGACTACCTACGAGCAGTACTTC. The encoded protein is CASSASGTTYEQYF.

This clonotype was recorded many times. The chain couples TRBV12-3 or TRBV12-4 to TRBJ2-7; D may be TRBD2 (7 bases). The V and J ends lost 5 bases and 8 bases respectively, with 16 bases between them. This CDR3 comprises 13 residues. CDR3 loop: CASSPSQGGKQYF. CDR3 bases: TGTGCCAGCAGTCCATCACAGGGAGGGAAGCAGTACTTC.

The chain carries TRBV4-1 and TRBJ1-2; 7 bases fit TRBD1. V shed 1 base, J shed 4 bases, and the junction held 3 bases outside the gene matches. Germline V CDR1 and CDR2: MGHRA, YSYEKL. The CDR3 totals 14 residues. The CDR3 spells CASSQVGDSYGYTF. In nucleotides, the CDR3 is TGCGCCAGCAGCCAAGTGGGGGACAGCTATGGCTACACCTTC.

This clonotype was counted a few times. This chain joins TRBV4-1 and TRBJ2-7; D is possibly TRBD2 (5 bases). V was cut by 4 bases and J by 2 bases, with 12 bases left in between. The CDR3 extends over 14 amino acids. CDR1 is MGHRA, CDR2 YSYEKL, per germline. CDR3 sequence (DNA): TGCGCCAGCAGCCTCCTGGACGGGACCTACGAGCAGTACTTC. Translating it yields CASSLLDGTYEQYF.

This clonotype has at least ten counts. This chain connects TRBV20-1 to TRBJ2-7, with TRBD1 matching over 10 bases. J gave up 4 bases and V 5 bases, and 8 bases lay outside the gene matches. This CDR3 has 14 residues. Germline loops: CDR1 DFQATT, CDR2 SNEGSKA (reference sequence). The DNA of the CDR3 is TGCAGTGCTCAGTTTAGGGACAGGGGATACGAGCAGTACTTC. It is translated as CSAQFRDRGYEQYF.

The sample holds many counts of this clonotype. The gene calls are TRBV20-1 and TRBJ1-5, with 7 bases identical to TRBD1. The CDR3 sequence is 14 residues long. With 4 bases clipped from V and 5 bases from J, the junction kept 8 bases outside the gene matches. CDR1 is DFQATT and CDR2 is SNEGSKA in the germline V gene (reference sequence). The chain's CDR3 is CSATTGENHQPQHF. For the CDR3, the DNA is TGCAGTGCTACAACAGGGGAGAACCATCAGCCCCAGCATTTT.

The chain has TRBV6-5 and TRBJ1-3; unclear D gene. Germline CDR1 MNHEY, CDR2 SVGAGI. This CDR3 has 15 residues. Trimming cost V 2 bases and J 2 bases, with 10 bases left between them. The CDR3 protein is CASSYMAEAGNTIYF. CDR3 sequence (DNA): TGTGCCAGCAGTTACATGGCGGAAGCTGGAAACACCATATATTTT.

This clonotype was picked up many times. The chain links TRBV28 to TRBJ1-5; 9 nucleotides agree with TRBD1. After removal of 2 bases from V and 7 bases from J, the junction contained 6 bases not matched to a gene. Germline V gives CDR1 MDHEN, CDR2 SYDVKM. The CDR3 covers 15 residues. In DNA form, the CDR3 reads TGTGCCAGCAGTTTAGGGACAGGGAGGGACCAGCCCCAGCATTTT. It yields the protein CASSLGTGRDQPQHF. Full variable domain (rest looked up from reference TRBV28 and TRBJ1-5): DVKVTQSSRYLVKRTGEKVFLECVQDMDHENMFWYRQDPGLGLRLIYFSYDVKMKEKGDIPEGYSVSREKKERFSLILESASTNQTSMYLCASSLGTGRDQPQHFGDGTRLSIL.